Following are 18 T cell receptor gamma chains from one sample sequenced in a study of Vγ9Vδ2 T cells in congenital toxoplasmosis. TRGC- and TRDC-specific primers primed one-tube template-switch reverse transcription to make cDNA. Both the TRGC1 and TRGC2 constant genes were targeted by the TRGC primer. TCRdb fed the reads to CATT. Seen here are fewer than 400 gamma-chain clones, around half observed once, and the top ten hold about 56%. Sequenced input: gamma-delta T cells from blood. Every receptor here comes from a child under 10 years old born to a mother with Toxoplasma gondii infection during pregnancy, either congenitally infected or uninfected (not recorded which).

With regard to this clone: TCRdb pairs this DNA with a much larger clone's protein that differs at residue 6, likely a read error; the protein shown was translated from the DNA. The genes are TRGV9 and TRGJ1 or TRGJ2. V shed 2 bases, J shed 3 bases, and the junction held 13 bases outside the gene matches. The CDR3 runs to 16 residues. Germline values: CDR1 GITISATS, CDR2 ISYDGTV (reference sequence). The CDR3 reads CALWEETLGAYYKKLF. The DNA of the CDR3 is TGTGCCTTGTGGGAGGAAACCCTAGGGGCTTATTATAAGAAACTCTTT.

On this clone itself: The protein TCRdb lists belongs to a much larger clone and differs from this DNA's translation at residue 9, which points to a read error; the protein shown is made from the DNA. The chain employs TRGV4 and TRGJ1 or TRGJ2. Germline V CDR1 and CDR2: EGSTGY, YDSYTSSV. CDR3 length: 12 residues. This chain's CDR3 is CATWDGYYEKLF. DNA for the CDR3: TGTGCCACCTGGGATGGTTATTATGAGAAACTCTTT.

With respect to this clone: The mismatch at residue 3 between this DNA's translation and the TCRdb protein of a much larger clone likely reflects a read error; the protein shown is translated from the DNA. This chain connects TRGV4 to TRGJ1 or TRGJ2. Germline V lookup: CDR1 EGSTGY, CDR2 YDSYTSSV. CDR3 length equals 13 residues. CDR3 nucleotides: TGTGCCCCCTGGGATGGGCGTAAATATTGGAAACTCTTT. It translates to CAPWDGRKYWKLF.

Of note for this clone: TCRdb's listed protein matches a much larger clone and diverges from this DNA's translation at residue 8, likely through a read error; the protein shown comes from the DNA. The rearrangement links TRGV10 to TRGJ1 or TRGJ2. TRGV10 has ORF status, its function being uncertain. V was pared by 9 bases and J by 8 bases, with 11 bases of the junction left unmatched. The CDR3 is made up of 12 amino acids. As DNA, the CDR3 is TGTGCTGCGTGCGTTTGCCCCGATAAGAAACTCTTT. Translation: CAACVCPDKKLF.

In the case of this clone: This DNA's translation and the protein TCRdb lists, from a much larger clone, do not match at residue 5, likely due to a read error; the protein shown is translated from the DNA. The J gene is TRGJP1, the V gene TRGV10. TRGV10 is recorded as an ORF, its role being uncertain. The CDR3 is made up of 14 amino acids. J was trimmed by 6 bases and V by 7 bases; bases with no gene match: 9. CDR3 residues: CAAWYGHPGWFKIF. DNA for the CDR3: TGTGCTGCGTGGTATGGTCATCCTGGTTGGTTCAAGATATTT.

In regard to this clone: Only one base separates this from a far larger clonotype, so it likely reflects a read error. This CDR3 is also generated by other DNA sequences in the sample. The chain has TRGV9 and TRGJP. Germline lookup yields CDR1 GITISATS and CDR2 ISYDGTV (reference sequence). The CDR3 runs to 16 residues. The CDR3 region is CALWEVQELGKKIKVF. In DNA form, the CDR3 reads TGTGCCCTGTGGGAGGTGCAAGAGTTGGGCAAAAAAATCAAGGTATTT.

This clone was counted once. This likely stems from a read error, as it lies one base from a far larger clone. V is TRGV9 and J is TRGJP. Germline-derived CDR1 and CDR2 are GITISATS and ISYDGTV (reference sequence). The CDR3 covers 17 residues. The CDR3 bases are TGTGCCTTGTGGGGGGTGTTGGGGGAGTTGGGCAAAAAAATCAAGGTATTT. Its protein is CALWGVLGELGKKIKVF.

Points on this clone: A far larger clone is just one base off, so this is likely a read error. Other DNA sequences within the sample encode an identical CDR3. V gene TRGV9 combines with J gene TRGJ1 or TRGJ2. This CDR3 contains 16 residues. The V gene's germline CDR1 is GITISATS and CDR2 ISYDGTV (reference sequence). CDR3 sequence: CALWEGTLGAYYKKLF. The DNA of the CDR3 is TGTGCTTTGTGGGAGGGAACCCTAGGGGCTTATTATAAGAAACTCTTT.

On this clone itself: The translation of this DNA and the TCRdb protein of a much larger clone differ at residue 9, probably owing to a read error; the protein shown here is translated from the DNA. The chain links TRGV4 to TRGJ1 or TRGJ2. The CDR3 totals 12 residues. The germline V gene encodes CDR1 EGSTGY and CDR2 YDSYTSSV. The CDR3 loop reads CATWAGYYRKLF. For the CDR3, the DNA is TGTGCCACCTGGGCCGGTTATTATAGGAAACTCTTT.

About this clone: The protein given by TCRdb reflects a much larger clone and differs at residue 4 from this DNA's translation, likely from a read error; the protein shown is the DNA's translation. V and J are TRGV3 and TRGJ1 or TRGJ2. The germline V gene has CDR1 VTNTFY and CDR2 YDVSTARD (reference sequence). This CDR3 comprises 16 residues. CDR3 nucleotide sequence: TGTGCCACCCGGGACAGGCCGCGTGACAGTTGGTATAAGAAACTCTTT. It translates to CATRDRPRDSWYKKLF.

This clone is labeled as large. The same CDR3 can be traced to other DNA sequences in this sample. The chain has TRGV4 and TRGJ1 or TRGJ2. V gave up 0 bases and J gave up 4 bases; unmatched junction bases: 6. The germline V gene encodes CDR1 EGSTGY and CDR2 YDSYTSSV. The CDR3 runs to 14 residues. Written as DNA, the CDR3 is TGTGCCACCTGGGATGGGCCCTTGTATTATAAGAAACTCTTT. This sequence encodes CATWDGPLYYKKLF.

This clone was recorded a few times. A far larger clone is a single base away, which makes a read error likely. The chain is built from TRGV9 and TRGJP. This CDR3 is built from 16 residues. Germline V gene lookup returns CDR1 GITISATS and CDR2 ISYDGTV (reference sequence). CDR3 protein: CALWGVQELGKKIKVF. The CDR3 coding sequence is TGTGCCTTGTGGGGGGTGCAAGAGTTGGGCAAAAAAATCAAGGTATTT.

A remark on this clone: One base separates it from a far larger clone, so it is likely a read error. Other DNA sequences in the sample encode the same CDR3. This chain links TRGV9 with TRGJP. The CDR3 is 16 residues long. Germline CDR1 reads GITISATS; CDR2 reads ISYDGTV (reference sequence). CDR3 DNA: TGCGCCTTGTGGGAGGCCCAAGAGTTGGGCAAAAAAATCAAGGTATTT. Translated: CALWEAQELGKKIKVF.

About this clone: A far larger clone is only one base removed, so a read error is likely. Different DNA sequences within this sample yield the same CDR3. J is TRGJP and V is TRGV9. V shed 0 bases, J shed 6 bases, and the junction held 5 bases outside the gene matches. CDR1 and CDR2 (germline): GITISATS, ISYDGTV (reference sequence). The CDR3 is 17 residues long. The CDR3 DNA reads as TGTGCCTTGTGGGAGGTGCGCCTAGAGTTGGGCAAAAAAATCAAGGTATTT. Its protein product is CALWEVRLELGKKIKVF.

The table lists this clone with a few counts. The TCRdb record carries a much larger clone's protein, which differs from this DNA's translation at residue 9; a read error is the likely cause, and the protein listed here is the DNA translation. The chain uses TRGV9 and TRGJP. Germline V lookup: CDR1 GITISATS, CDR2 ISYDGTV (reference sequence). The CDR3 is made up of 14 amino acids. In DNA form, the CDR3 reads TGTGCCTTGTGGACGTCTTTGGGCAGAAAAATCAAGGTATTT. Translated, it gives CALWTSLGRKIKVF.

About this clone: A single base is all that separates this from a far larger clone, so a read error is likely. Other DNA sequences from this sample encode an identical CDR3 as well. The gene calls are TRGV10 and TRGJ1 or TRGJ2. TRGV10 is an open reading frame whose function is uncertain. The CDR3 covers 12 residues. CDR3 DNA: TGTGCCGCGTGCGTTTGCCCCGCTAAGAAACTCTTT. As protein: CAACVCPAKKLF.

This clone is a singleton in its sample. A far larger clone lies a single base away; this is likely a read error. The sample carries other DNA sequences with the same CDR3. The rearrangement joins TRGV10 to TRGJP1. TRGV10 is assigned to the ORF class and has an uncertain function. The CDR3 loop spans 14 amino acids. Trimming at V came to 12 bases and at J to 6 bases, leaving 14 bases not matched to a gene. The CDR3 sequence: CAAWDGHPGWFKIF. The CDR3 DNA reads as TGTGCTGCATGGGATGGTCATCCTGGTTGGTTCAAGATATTT.

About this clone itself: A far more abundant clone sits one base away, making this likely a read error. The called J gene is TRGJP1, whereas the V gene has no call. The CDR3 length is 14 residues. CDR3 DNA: TGTGCGGCGTGGGATGGTCATCCTGGTTGGTTCAAGATATTT. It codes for CAAWDGHPGWFKIF.